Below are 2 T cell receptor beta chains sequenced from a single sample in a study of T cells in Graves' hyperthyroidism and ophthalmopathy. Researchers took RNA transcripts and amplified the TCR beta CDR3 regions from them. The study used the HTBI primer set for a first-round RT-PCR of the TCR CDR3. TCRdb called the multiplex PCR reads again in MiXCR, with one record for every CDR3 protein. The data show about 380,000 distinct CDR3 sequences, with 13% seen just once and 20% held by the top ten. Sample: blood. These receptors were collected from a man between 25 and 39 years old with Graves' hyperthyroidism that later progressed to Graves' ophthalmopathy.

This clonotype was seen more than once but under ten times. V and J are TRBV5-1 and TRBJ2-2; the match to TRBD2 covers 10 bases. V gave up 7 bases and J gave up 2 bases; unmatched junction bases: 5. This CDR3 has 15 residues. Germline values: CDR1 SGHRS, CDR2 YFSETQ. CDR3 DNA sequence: TGCGCCAGCGGCCTAGCGGGGGTCAACACCGGGGAGCTGTTTTTT. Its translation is CASGLAGVNTGELFF.

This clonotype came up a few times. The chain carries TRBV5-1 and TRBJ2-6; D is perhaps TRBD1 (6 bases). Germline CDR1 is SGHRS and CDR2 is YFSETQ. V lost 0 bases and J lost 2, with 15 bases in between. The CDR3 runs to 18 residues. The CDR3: CASSLAQGTITGANVLTF. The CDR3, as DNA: TGCGCCAGCAGCTTGGCCCAGGGGACAATCACTGGGGCCAACGTCCTGACTTTC.